These T cell receptor beta chains were read from a single sample in a study of siplizumab effects on memory and regulatory T cells. Sequenced by immunoSEQ multiplex PCR; TCRdb stores in-frame clones only, minus some. The repertoire includes about 110,000 clones, 93% of them detected once, and approximately 0.32% sits in the top ten. The sequenced sample was CD4+ T cells sorted from blood. The receptor source for this set is a human donor in good health. Each CDR3 is given with its conserved first and last residue. Fields, in order: D gene, J gene, clone size, V gene, CDR3 protein, CDR3 DNA. D genes are given only for firm matches. The size of a clone is reported for some rows only, either as once, few or many, or as a class for expanded clones.

D gene: NA; J gene: TRBJ1-4; clone size: NA; V gene: TRBV30; CDR3 protein: CAWRRGLVEKLFF; CDR3 DNA: TGTGCCTGGCGACGGGGGCTCGTTGAAAAACTGTTTTTT
D gene: NA; J gene: TRBJ1-2; clone size: NA; V gene: TRBV30; CDR3 protein: CAWSVRGFYGYTF; CDR3 DNA: TGTGCCTGGAGTGTCCGGGGGTTCTATGGCTACACCTTC
D gene: NA; J gene: TRBJ2-3; clone size: NA; V gene: TRBV12-5; CDR3 protein: CASGFAVDWGADTQYF; CDR3 DNA: TGTGCTAGTGGTTTTGCTGTGGATTGGGGGGCAGATACGCAGTATTTT
D gene: TRBD1; J gene: TRBJ2-3; clone size: NA; V gene: TRBV7-9; CDR3 protein: CASSPRGLADTQYF; CDR3 DNA: TGTGCCAGCAGCCCAAGGGGGCTTGCAGATACGCAGTATTTT
D gene: NA; J gene: TRBJ1-5; clone size: NA; V gene: TRBV30; CDR3 protein: CAWSSSTWQPQHF; CDR3 DNA: TGTGCCTGGAGTTCCTCGACTTGGCAGCCCCAGCATTTT
D gene: NA; J gene: TRBJ1-4; clone size: NA; V gene: TRBV7-2; CDR3 protein: CASKYSGPRINEKLFF; CDR3 DNA: TGTGCCAGCAAATACTCGGGACCCCGGATTAATGAAAAACTGTTTTTT
D gene: NA; J gene: TRBJ1-6; clone size: few; V gene: TRBV14; CDR3 protein: CASSLAGYSPLHF; CDR3 DNA: TGTGCCAGCAGCCTGGCAGGGTATTCACCCCTCCACTTT
D gene: TRBD2; J gene: TRBJ2-6; clone size: once; V gene: TRBV6-6; CDR3 protein: CASSGLGGYVLTF; CDR3 DNA: TGTGCCAGCAGTGGGCTCGGGGGGTACGTCCTGACTTTC
D gene: NA; J gene: TRBJ1-3; clone size: NA; V gene: TRBV7-6; CDR3 protein: CASSLLPQGASLHTIYF; CDR3 DNA: TGTGCCAGCAGCTTACTTCCCCAGGGCGCAAGTTTGCACACCATATATTTT
D gene: TRBD1; J gene: TRBJ2-7; clone size: NA; V gene: TRBV7-2; CDR3 protein: CASSPPGQITEQYF; CDR3 DNA: TGTGCCAGCAGCCCTCCGGGACAGATTACAGAGCAGTACTTC
D gene: TRBD1; J gene: TRBJ1-2; clone size: NA; V gene: TRBV9; CDR3 protein: CASSRGQVAGYTF; CDR3 DNA: TGTGCCAGCAGCCGGGGACAGGTTGCTGGCTACACCTTC
D gene: TRBD1; J gene: TRBJ1-5; clone size: NA; V gene: TRBV4-2; CDR3 protein: CASSQAGGQASNQPQHF; CDR3 DNA: TGTGCCAGCAGCCAAGCGGGGGGACAGGCTAGCAATCAGCCCCAGCATTTT
D gene: NA; J gene: TRBJ2-7; clone size: NA; V gene: TRBV18; CDR3 protein: CASSPRDGSYEQYF; CDR3 DNA: TGTGCCAGCTCACCAAGGGACGGCTCCTACGAGCAGTACTTC
D gene: NA; J gene: TRBJ2-7; clone size: NA; V gene: TRBV19; CDR3 protein: CASRDSGRPEQYF; CDR3 DNA: TGTGCCAGCAGGGACTCCGGTAGGCCCGAGCAGTACTTC
D gene: NA; J gene: TRBJ2-5; clone size: NA; V gene: TRBV11-1; CDR3 protein: CASSPPARGETQYF; CDR3 DNA: TGTGCCAGCAGCCCCCCGGCCCGAGGGGAGACCCAGTACTTC
D gene: NA; J gene: TRBJ2-7; clone size: NA; V gene: TRBV25-1; CDR3 protein: CASSESGRDPYEQYF; CDR3 DNA: TGTGCCAGCAGTGAATCTGGGCGGGACCCCTACGAGCAGTACTTC
D gene: NA; J gene: TRBJ2-7; clone size: NA; V gene: TRBV20-1; CDR3 protein: CSAKAGPEQYF; CDR3 DNA: TGCAGTGCTAAGGCAGGGCCCGAGCAGTACTTC